This TCR beta chain was identified during a study of blood T cells in healthy people across ages. It was with a sample-barcoded 5' primer and a J-beta primer mix that a second PCR of roughly 6 to 11 cycles was run. TCRdb analysed the 5' RACE reads with MiXCR anew, one entry per CDR3 protein. The sample lists 800,000 to 950,000 distinct CDR3 sequences; 30% to 45% were seen once. Unmatched junction bases numbered 5, after V lost 4 bases and J lost 3 bases. This CDR3 has 15 amino acids. Germline-derived CDR1 and CDR2 are LGHNA and YNFKEQ. This clonotype was counted at least ten times. Its antigen is not known. Findings and caveats of the study: Conclusively comparing naive with antigen-experienced cells was impossible with unsorted PBMCs. Long-lived donors carried more naive CD4+ cells and greater diversity than aged donors. The percentage of naive T cells correlated strongly with TCR beta diversity. Because donor CMV status was unknown, expanded clonotype changes were possibly confounded.

Sequencing was done on a sample of blood. V gene TRBV4-2 combines with J gene TRBJ2-1; TRBD2 aligns across 8 bases. The clonotype originates from a man aged 18 to 35 in good health. CDR3 DNA sequence: TGTGCCAGCAGCCTGGCGGGGGGCTTCTACAATGAGCAGTTCTTC. This gives the protein CASSLAGGFYNEQFF.